The source of this T cell receptor beta chain is a study of post-analysis software for immune sequencing data. Study-wide points: Relative to controls, patients had roughly five TRBV segments at higher frequency, with TRBV5-6, TRBV5-1 and TRBV20-1 among these.

Researchers reported that TCR beta cDNA libraries carried unique molecular identifiers. Each CDR3 protein is one row after TCRdb ran MiXCR on the PCR reads. In the table there are hundreds of thousands of distinct CDR3 sequences, 44% of which are singletons. The V gene lost 0 bases and the J gene lost 4 bases, with 10 bases spanning the gap. Per the germline V gene, CDR1 is SGHRS and CDR2 is YFSETQ. This CDR3 has 15 amino acids. This clonotype occurred many times. Its antigen is unknown. Material: blood. This TCR derives from a girl aged 5 to 17 with multiple sclerosis. J is TRBJ2-2 and V is TRBV5-1; weak D call: TRBD2 (6 bases). CDR3 in DNA: TGCGCCAGCAGCTTGGCCGCGGAGGGCACCGGGGAGCTGTTTTTT. Amino acid sequence: CASSLAAEGTGELFF.